This T cell receptor beta chain was identified during a study of cytomegalovirus exposure and HLA in healthy donors. PCR was performed using 60 Vbeta and 13 Jbeta primers. Libraries were prepared by immunoSEQ multiplex PCR; TCRdb keeps only in-frame clonotypes and omits some of them. The sample lists 60,000 to 85,000 clones; approximately 80% were seen once. Study outcomes and limitations: Accurate HLA-A and HLA-B prediction from TCR beta sequences was reported for most subjects.

CDR1 and CDR2 from the germline V gene are SGDLS and YYNGEE. V was pared by 3 bases and J by 2 bases, with 3 bases of the junction left unmatched. The CDR3 sequence is 16 residues long. On this clone itself: What it binds is not known.

The genes are TRBV9 and TRBJ2-2; TRBD1 aligns across 11 bases. The sequencing input was PBMCs. This clonotype was obtained from a man between 70 and 80 years old in good health and CMV-seropositive. The CDR3: CASSEGTGGNTGELFF. The DNA of the CDR3 is TGTGCCAGCAGCGAGGGGACAGGGGGAAACACCGGGGAGCTGTTTTTT.